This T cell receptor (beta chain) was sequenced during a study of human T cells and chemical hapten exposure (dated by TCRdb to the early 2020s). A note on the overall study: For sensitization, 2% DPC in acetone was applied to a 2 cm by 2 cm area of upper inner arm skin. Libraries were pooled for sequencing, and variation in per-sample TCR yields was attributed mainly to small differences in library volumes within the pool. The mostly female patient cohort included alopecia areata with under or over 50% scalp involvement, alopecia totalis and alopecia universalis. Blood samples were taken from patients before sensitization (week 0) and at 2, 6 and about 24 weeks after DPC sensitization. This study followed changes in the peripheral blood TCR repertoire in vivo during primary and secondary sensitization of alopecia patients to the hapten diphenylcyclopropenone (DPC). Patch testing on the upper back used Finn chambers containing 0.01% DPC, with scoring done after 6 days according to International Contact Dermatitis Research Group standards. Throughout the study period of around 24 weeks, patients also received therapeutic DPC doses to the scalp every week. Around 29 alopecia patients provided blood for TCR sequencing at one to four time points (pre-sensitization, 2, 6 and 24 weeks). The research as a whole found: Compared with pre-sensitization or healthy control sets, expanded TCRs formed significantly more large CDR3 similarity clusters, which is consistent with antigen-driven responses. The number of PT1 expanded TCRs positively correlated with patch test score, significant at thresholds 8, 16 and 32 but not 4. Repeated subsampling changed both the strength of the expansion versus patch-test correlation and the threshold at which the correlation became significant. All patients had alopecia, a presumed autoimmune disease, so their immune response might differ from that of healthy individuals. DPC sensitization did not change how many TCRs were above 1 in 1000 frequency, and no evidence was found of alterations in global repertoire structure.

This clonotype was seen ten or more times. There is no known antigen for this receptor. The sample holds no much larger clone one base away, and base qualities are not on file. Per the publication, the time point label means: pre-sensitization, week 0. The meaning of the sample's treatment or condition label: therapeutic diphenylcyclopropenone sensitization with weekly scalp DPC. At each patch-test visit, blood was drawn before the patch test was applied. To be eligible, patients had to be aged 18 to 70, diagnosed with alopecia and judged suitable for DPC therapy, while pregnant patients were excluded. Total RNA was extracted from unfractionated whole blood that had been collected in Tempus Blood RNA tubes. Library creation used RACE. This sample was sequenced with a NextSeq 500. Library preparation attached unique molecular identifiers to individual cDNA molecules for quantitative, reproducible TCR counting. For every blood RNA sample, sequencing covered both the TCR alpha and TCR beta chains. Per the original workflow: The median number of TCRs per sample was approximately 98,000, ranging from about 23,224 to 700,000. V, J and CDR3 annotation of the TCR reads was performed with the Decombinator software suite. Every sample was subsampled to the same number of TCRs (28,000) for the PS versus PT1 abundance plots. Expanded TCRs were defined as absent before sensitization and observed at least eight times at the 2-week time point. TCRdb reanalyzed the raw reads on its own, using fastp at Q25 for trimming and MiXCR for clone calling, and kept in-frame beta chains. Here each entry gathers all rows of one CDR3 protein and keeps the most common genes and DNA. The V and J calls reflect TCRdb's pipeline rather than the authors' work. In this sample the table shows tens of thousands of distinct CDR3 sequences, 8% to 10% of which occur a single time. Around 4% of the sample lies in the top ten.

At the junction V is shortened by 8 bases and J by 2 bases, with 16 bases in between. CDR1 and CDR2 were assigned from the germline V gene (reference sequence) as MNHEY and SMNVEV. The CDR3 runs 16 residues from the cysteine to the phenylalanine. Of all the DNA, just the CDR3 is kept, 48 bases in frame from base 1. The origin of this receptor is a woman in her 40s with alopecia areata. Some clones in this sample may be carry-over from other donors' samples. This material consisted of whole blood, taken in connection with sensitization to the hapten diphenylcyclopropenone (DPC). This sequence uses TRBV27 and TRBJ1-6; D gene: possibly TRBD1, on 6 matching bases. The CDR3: CASQTTGATYNSPLHF. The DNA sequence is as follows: TGTGCCAGCCAGACCACGGGGGCTACCTATAATTCACCCCTCCACTTT.